This T cell receptor beta chain comes out of a study of blood T cell repertoires in COVID-19. Turning to the study itself: The origin of the acute and convalescent COVID-19 samples was the United States, Italy and Spain. PBMCs, B-cell-depleted T cells, or T cells provided the cDNA or gDNA that made up the material.

Germline-derived CDR1 and CDR2 are SGHTA and FQGTGA. V dropped 5 bases and J dropped 5 bases, with 9 bases sitting between them. The CDR3 is 13 residues long. The protocol was immunoSEQ multiplex PCR, while the TCRdb copy is restricted to in-frame clones and leaves out a portion. The data hold about 160,000 clones, with approximately 88% observed a single time. The chain recombines TRBV7-3 with TRBJ1-4; weak D call: TRBD1 (5 bases). The sequencing sample was made of peripheral blood. The TCR was taken from a woman in her sixties or seventies with acute or convalescent COVID-19. The CDR3: CASSVRQNEKLFF. The DNA for the CDR3 is TGTGCCAGCAGCGTCCGACAGAATGAAAAACTGTTTTTT.